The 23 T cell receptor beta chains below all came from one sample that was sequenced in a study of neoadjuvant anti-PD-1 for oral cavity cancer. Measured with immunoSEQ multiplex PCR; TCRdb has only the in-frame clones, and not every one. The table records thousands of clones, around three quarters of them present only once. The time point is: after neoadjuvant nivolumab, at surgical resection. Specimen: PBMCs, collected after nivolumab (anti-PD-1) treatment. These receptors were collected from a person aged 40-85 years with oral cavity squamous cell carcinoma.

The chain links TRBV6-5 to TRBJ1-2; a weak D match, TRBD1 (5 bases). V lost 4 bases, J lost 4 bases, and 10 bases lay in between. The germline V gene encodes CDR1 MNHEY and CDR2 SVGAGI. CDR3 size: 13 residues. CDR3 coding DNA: TGTGCCAGCAGTTTTCAGGGTATCTATGGCTACACCTTC. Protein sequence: CASSFQGIYGYTF.

CDR3 region: CASSRGLQGRDTEAFF. CDR3 DNA: TGCGCCAGCAGCCGAGGCCTACAAGGCAGGGACACTGAAGCTTTCTTT. V usage is TRBV4-3 and J usage is TRBJ1-1; possibly TRBD1 for D (5 bases). Per the germline V gene, CDR1 is LGHNA and CDR2 is YSLEER. The length of the CDR3 is 16 residues. The germline V and J ends were trimmed by 4 bases and 3 bases, with 18 bases remaining between them.

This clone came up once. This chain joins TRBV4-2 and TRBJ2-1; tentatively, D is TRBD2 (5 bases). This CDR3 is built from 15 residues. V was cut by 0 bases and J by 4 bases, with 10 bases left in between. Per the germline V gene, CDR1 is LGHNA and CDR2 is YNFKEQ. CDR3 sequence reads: CASSQERALYNEQFF. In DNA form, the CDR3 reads TGTGCCAGCAGCCAAGAGAGGGCACTATACAATGAGCAGTTCTTC.

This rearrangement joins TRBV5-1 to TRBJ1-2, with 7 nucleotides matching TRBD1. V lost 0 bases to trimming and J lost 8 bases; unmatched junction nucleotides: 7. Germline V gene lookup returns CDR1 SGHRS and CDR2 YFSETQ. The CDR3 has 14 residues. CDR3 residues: CASSLESTGDGYTF. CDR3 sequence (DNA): TGCGCCAGCAGCTTGGAGAGTACAGGGGACGGCTACACCTTC.

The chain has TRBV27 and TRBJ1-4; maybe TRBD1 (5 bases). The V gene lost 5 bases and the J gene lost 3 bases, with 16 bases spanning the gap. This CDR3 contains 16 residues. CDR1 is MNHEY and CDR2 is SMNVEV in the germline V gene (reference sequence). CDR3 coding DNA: TGTGCCAGCAGTCATCTCCCAGGGAGGGCTAATGAAAAACTGTTTTTT. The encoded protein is CASSHLPGRANEKLFF.

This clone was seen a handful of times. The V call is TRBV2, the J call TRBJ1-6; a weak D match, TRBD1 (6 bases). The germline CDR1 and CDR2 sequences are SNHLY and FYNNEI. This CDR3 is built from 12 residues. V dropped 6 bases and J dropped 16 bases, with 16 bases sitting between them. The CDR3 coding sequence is TGTGCCAGCAGGGGAGACGGGGGCGATCTCCACTTT. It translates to CASRGDGGDLHF.

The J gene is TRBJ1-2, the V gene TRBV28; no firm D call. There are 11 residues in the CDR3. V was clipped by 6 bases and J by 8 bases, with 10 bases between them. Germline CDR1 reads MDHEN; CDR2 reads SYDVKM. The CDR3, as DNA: TGTGCCAGCAGCGAAAGGATCGGCTACACCTTC. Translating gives CASSERIGYTF.

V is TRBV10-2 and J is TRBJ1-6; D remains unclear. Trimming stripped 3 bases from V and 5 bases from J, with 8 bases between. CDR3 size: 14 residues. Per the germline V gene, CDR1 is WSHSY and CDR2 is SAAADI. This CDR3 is CASSDGTDNSPLHF. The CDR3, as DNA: TGCGCCAGCAGTGATGGTACAGATAATTCACCCCTCCACTTT.

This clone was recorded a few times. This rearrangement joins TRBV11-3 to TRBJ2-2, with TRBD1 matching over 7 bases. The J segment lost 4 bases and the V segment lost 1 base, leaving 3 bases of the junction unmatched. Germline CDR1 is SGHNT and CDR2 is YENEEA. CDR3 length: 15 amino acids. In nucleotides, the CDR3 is TGTGCCAGCAGCTTAGGACAGGGCGTCACCGGGGAGCTGTTTTTT. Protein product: CASSLGQGVTGELFF.

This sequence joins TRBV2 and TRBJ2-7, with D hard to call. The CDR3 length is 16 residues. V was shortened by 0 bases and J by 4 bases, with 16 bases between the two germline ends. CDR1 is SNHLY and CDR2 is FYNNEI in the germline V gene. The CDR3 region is CASSEAGIDLGYEQYF. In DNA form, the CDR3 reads TGTGCCAGCAGTGAAGCGGGCATCGACCTCGGATACGAGCAGTACTTC.

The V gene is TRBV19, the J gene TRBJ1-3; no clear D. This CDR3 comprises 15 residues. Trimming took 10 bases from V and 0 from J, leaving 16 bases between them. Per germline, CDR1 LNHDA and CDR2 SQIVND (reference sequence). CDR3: CATTPGPYSGNTIYF. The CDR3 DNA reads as TGTGCCACCACACCAGGCCCTTACTCTGGAAACACCATATATTTT.

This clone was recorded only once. DNA of the CDR3: TGTGCCAGCAGCAAAAACAGGGGGCGCGTCAACGAGCAGTACTTC. It is translated as CASSKNRGRVNEQYF. The chain combines TRBV21-1 with TRBJ2-7; whether TRBD1, the table's D call, matches the DNA was not checked. TRBV21-1 counts as a pseudogene. This CDR3 has 15 residues.

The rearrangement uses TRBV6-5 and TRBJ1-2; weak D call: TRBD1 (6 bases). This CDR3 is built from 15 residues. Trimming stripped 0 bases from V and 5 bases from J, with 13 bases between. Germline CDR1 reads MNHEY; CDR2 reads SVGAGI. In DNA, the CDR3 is TGTGCCAGCAGTTACTCTGGACAGCCGGAGTATGGCTACACCTTC. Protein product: CASSYSGQPEYGYTF.

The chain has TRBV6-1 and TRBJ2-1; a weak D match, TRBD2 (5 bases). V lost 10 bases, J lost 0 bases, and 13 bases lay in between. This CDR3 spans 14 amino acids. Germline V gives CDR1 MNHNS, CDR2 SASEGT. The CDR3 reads CATKRVSSYNEQFF. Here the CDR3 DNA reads TGTGCCACCAAGAGGGTCAGCTCCTACAATGAGCAGTTCTTC.

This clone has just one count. The CDR3 reads CASSVYGRASTDTQYF. The CDR3 DNA reads TGTGCCAGCAGCGTATATGGGCGAGCGAGCACAGATACGCAGTATTTT. The rearrangement joins TRBV9 to TRBJ2-3; D is uncertain. Trimming removed 1 base from V and 0 bases from J, with 12 bases in between. CDR1 is SGDLS and CDR2 is YYNGEE in the germline V gene. The CDR3 totals 16 residues.

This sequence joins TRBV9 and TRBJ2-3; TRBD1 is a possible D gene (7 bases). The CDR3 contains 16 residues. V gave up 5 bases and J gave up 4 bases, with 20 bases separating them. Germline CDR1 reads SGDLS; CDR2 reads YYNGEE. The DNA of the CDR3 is TGTGCCAGCAGTCAGGGGGGCTCGATGGGGGCAGATACGCAGTATTTT. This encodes CASSQGGSMGADTQYF. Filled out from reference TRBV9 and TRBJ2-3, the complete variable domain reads DSGVTQTPKHLITATGQRVTLRCSPRSGDLSVYWYQQSLDQGLQFLIQYYNGEERAKGNILERFSAQQFPDLHSELNLSSLELGDSALYFCASSQGGSMGADTQYFGPGTRLTVL.

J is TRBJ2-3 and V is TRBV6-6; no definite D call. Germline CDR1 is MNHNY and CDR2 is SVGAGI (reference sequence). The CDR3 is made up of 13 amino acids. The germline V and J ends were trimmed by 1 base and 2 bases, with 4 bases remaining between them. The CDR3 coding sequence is TGTGCCAGCAGTTACTTTTACACAGATACGCAGTATTTT. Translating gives CASSYFYTDTQYF.

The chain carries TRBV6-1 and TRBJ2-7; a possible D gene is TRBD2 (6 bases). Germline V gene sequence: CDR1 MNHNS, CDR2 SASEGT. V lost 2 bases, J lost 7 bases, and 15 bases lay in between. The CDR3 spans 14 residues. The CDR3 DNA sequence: TGTGCCAGCAGTGAAACGGCGGAGGGTTTAGAGCAGTACTTC. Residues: CASSETAEGLEQYF.

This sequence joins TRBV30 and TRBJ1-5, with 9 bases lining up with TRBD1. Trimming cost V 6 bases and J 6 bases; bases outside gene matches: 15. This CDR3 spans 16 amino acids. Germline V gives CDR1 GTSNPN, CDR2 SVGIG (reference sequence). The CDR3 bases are TGTGCCTGTAGACTGACAGGGGGTAACTCGAGTCAGCCCCAGCATTTT. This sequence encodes CACRLTGGNSSQPQHF.

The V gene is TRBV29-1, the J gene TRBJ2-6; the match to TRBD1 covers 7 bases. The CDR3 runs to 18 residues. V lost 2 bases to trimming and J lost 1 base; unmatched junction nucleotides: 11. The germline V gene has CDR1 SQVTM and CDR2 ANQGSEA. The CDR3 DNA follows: TGCAGCGTTGAAACAGGGGCCGCGGATCTATCTGGGGCCAACGTCCTGACTTTC. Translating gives CSVETGAADLSGANVLTF.

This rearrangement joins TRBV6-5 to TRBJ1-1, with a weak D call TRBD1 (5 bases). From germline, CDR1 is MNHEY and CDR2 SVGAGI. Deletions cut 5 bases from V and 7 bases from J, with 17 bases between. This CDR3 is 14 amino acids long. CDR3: CASSGGLTRDEAFF. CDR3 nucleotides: TGTGCCAGCAGTGGGGGTTTGACAAGGGATGAAGCTTTCTTT.

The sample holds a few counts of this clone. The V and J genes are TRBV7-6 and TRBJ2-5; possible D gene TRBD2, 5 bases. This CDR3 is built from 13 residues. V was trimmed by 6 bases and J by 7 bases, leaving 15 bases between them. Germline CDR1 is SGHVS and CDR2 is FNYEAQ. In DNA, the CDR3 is TGTGCCAGCAGTACGAGCGGTCCAGGGACCCAGTACTTC. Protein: CASSTSGPGTQYF.

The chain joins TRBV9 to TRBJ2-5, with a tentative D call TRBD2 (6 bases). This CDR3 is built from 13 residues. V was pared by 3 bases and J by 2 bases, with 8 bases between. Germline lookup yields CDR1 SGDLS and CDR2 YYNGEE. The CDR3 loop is CASSGGVQETQYF. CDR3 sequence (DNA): TGTGCCAGCAGCGGGGGGGTTCAAGAGACCCAGTACTTC.